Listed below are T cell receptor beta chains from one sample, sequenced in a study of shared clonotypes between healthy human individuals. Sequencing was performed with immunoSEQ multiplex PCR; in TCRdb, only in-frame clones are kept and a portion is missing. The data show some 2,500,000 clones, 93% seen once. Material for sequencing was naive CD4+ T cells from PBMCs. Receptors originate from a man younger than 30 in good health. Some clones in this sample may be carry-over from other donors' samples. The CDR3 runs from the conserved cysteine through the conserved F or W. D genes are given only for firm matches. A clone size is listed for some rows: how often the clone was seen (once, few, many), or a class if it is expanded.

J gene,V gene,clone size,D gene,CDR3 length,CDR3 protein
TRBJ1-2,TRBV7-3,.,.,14,CASSLTQGEAGYTF
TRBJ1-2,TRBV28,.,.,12,CASSTTVLGYTF
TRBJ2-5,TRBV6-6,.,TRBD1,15,CASSHRQGARETQYF
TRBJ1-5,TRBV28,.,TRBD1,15,CASSRDRVGNQPQHF
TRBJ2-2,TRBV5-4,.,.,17,CASSLGAGQTNTGELFF
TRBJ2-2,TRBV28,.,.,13,CASSIRSRGELFF
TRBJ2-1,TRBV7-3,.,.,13,CASSLRGGTEQFF
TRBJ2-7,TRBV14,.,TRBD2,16,CASSQAPGLAIYEQYF
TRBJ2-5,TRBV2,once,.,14,CASRRGGSQETQYF
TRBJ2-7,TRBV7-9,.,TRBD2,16,CASSLKSGSPGNEQYF
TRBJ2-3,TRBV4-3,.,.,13,CASSQDPTDTQYF